This T cell receptor (beta chain) emerged from a study of CD8 T cells in ankylosing spondylitis. As the method for making TCR beta libraries, quantitative 5'-RACE with molecular barcodes was used. TCRdb independently ran MiXCR on the 5' RACE reads; one entry per CDR3 protein. The table records about 42,000 distinct CDR3 sequences, about 4% of them present only once. This clonotype appeared many times. Its antigen remains unknown. Overall study results and limits: Reportedly, disease-linked clones are significantly enriched in ankylosing spondylitis patients' matched synovial fluid. Disease-linked clones, CD8+, were relatively rare in peripheral blood. Ankylosing spondylitis blood seemed to carry a telltale TCR beta motif made of several highly homologous variants.

This TCR was recovered from a female donor with ankylosing spondylitis or in good health (not recorded which). The sequenced material came from blood, either unsorted or a sorted T cell fraction (not recorded which).

The CDR3 reads CASSAKGDYTDTQYF. Here the CDR3 DNA reads TGTGCCAGCAGCGCGAAGGGGGACTACACAGATACGCAGTATTTT. This chain joins TRBV9 and TRBJ2-3, with D perhaps TRBD2 (7 bases). Trimming removed 3 bases from V and 2 bases from J, with 13 bases in between. This CDR3 comprises 15 residues. The germline CDR1 and CDR2 sequences are SGDLS and YYNGEE.